This note documents a single T cell receptor (beta chain) sequence. Its antigen is as yet unknown. Only in-frame clones appear in the TCRdb table, and some are missing; sequencing was by immunoSEQ multiplex PCR. The top ten hold more than 4.5% of the sample, which has approximately 84,000 clones, more than 80% seen once. Germline V lookup: CDR1 MDHEN, CDR2 SYDVKM. The CDR3 totals 15 residues. With 5 bases removed from V and 2 bases from J, the gap between germline ends came to 15 bases. This entry belongs to a study of a mutant IDH1 vaccine in newly diagnosed glioma. About the study: Most had both radiotherapy and temozolomide beforehand; others had only one.

Stated time point: week 47, end of study. What each vaccine dose contained was 300 ug of mutant IDH1 20-mer peptide, accompanied by topical imiquimod. The sample in question was PBMCs, obtained from a glioma patient whose treatment included an IDH1 peptide vaccine. The chain employs TRBV28 and TRBJ2-5; D might be TRBD2 (5 bases). The clonotype comes from a man in his forties or fifties with glioma. The CDR3, as DNA: TGTGCCAGCAGTACCCGAGACGGCGGGCAAGAGACCCAGTACTTC. It codes for CASSTRDGGQETQYF.